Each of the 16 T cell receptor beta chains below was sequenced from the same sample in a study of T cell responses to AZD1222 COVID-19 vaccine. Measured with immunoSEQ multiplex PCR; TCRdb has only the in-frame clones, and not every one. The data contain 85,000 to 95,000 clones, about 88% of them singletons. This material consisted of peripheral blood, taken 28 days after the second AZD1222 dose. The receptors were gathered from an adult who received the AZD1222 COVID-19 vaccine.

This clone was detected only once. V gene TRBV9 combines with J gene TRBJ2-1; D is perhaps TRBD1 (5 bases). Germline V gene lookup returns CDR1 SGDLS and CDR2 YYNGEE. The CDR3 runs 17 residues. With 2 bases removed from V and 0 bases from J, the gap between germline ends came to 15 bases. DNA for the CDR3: TGTGCCAGCAGCGTCGACGCTACAGGTAACTCCTACAATGAGCAGTTCTTC. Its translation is CASSVDATGNSYNEQFF.

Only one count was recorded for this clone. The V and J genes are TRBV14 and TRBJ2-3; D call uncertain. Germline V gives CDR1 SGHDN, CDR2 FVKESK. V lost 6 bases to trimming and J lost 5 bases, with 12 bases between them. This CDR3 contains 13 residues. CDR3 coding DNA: TGTGCCAGCAGTCCCTTCTTAGTAGATACGCAGTATTTT. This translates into CASSPFLVDTQYF.

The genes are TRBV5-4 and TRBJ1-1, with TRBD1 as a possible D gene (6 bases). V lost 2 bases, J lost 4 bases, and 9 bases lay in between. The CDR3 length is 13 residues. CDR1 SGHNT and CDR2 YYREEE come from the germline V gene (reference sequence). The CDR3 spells CASSLQGGTEAFF. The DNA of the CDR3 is TGTGCCAGCAGCTTACAGGGAGGCACTGAAGCTTTCTTT. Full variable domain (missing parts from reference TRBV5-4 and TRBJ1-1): ETGVTQSPTHLIKTRGQQVTLRCSSQSGHNTVSWYQQALGQGPQFIFQYYREEENGRGNFPPRFSGLQFPNYSSELNVNALELDDSALYLCASSLQGGTEAFFGQGTRLTVV.

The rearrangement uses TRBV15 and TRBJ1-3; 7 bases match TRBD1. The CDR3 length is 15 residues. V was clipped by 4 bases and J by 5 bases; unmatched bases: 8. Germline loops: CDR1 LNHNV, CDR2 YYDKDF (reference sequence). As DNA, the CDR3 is TGTGCCACCAGCAACCCCGGGACAGCCCGAAACACCATATATTTT. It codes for CATSNPGTARNTIYF.

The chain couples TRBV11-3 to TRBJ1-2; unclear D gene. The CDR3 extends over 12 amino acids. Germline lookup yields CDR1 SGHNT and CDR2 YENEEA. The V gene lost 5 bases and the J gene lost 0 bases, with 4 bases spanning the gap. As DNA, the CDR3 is TGTGCCAGCAGCGGTCCTAACTATGGCTACACCTTC. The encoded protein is CASSGPNYGYTF.

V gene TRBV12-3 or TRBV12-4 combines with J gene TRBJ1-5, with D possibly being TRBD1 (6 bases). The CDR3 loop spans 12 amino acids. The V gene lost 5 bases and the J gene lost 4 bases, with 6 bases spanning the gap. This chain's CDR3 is CASSTGNQPQHF. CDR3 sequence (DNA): TGTGCCAGCAGTACAGGGAATCAGCCCCAGCATTTT.

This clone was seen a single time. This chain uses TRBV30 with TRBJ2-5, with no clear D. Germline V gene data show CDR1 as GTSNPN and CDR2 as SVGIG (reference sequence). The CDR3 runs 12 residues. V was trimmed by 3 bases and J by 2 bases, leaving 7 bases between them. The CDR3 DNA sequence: TGTGCCTGGAGCGCCCTACAAGAGACCCAGTACTTC. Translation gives CAWSALQETQYF.

The CDR3 region has the DNA TGTGCCAGCAGCCTACGGGTCCAAATTTTCGCAGGCTCTGAAGCTTTCTTT. Translation: CASSLRVQIFAGSEAFF. V gene TRBV5-5 combines with J gene TRBJ1-1; no definite D call. This CDR3 spans 17 amino acids. The ends were cut back, 4 bases at V and 6 bases at J, with 25 bases in the middle. Germline CDR1 is SGHKS and CDR2 is YYEKEE (reference sequence).

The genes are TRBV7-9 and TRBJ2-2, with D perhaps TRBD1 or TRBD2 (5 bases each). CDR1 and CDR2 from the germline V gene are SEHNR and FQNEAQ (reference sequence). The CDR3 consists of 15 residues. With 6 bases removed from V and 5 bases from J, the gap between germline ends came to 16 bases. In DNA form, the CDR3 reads TGTGCCAGCAGGCCCCGGGACGGCCAAACCGGGGAGCTGTTTTTT. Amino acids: CASRPRDGQTGELFF.

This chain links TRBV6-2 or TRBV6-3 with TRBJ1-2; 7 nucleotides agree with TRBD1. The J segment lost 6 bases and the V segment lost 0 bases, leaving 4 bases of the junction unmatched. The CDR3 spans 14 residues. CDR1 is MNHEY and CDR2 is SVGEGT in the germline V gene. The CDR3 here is CASSYSGGNHGYTF. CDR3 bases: TGTGCCAGCAGTTACTCAGGGGGCAACCATGGCTACACCTTC.

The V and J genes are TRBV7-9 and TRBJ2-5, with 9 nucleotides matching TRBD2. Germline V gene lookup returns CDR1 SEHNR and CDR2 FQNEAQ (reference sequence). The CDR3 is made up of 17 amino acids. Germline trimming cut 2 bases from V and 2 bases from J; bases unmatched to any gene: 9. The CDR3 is CASSLSGASGVQETQYF. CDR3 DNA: TGTGCCAGCAGCTTAAGTGGGGCTAGCGGGGTTCAAGAGACCCAGTACTTC.

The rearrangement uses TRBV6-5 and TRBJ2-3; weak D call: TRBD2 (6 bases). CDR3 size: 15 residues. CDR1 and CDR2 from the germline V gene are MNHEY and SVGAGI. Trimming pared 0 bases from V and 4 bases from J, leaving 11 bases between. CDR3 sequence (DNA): TGTGCCAGCAGTTACTCCGGCGGGGTCCCAGATACGCAGTATTTT. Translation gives CASSYSGGVPDTQYF.

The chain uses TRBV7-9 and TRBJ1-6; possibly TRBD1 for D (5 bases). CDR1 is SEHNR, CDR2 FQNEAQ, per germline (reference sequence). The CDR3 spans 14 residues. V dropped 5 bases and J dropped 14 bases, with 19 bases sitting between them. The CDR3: CASSRGREIVALHF. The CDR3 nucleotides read TGTGCCAGCAGCCGGGGACGGGAAATAGTCGCCCTCCACTTT.

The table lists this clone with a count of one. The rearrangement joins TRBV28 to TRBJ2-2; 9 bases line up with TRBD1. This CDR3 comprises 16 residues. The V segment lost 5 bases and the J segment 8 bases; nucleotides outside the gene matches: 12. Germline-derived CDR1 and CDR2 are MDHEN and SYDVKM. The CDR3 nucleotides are TGTGCCAGCAGTCCGGGACAGGGTCTCTTTTTTGGGGAGCTGTTTTTT. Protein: CASSPGQGLFFGELFF. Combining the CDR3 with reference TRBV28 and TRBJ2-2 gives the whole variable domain DVKVTQSSRYLVKRTGEKVFLECVQDMDHENMFWYRQDPGLGLRLIYFSYDVKMKEKGDIPEGYSVSREKKERFSLILESASTNQTSMYLCASSPGQGLFFGELFFGEGSRLTVL.

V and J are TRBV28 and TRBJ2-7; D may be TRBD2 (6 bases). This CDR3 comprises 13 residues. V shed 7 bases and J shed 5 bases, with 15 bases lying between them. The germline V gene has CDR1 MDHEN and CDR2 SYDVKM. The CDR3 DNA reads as TGTGCCAGCACTTCAACGGGGAGGAACGAGCAGTACTTC. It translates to CASTSTGRNEQYF.

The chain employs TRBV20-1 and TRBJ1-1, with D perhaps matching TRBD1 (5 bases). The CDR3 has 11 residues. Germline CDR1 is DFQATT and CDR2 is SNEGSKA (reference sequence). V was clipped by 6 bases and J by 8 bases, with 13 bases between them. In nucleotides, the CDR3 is TGCAGTGCCATGAGCGGGGCCGAAGCTTTCTTT. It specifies CSAMSGAEAFF.